Included here is one TCR beta chain sequence, with context. The antigen remains unidentified. The sample comes from a study of T cell responses to AZD1222 COVID-19 vaccine. Here immunoSEQ multiplex PCR was the method, and the copy in TCRdb shows in-frame clones only, minus some. Seen here are 100,000 to 140,000 clones, around 92% observed once, and the top ten hold approximately 9.3%. The CDR3 covers 15 residues. Germline-derived CDR1 and CDR2 are MNHEY and SMNVEV (reference sequence). V gave up 2 bases and J gave up 0 bases; unmatched junction bases: 1. Study-wide points: Of spike-specific TCRs, nearly half reportedly target regions left unmutated in variants. Sampled repertoires all dated from after the peak T cell response. Spike-specific TCR depth and breadth grew after two AZD1222 doses. There were mostly white British donors and more females than males, and clonal diversity was possibly underestimated.

This sequence joins TRBV27 and TRBJ1-3; 7 nucleotides align to TRBD1. The source of this sequence is an adult who received the AZD1222 COVID-19 vaccine. The sample was peripheral blood, taken 28 days after the second AZD1222 dose. The CDR3 bases are TGTGCCAGCAGTTTAGAGGGGGCCTCTGGAAACACCATATATTTT. Encoded protein: CASSLEGASGNTIYF.